The 3 T cell receptor beta chains listed next were all sequenced from one sample in a study of graft-versus-host responses after intestinal transplantation. No antigen is known for these receptors. Assay used: immunoSEQ multiplex PCR; TCRdb lists only in-frame clones, some missing. Seen here are some 95,000 clones, 90% to 95% observed once, and the top ten hold about 0.45%. The source was unstimulated CD8+ T cells sorted from spleen or lymph node cells, collected before intestinal transplant. The source of these receptors is a human donor who received an intestinal transplant.

This clone turned up a few times. This chain joins TRBV30 and TRBJ1-1; D unresolved. Trimming pared 0 bases from V and 0 bases from J, leaving 8 bases between. This CDR3 comprises 14 residues. Germline V gives CDR1 GTSNPN, CDR2 SVGIG (reference sequence). CDR3 amino acids: CAWSVWPMNTEAFF. CDR3 bases: TGTGCCTGGAGTGTGTGGCCGATGAACACTGAAGCTTTCTTT.

The rearrangement links TRBV5-1 to TRBJ1-1; no firm D call. The CDR3 consists of 16 residues. Germline lookup yields CDR1 SGHRS and CDR2 YFSETQ. V lost 2 bases to trimming and J lost 4 bases, with 18 bases between them. The DNA for the CDR3 is TGCGCCAGCAGCTTAAGCCGAGGTAGTATAAGCACTGAAGCTTTCTTT. Translating gives CASSLSRGSISTEAFF.

This clone showed up just once. The chain links TRBV19 to TRBJ1-4; tentatively, D is TRBD1 (5 bases). V was shortened by 5 bases and J by 8 bases, with 18 bases between the two germline ends. CDR3 length: 15 residues. Germline V gene lookup returns CDR1 LNHDA and CDR2 SQIVND (reference sequence). CDR3 region: CASSERQSRREKLFF. The CDR3 nucleotides are TGTGCCAGTAGTGAAAGACAGTCCCGCCGGGAAAAACTGTTTTTT.